The T cell receptor beta chain described here comes from a study of blood T cells in healthy people across ages (dated by TCRdb to between 2014 and 2016). A note on the overall study: In model experiments, roughly one uniquely barcoded TCR beta cDNA molecule per two T cells was captured by template switching. The study measured age-related changes in TCR beta repertoire diversity using deep sequencing normalized with unique cDNA molecular identifiers. The donors were split into four age groups: young (average about 15 years), middle-aged (about 40), aged (around 67) and long-lived (about 82). To avoid experimental bias, donors of different ages were distributed randomly across sequencing lanes. Two additional independent replicas of 1 million unique cDNA reads from the same blood draw were analyzed for two donors (one aged 18 to 30 and one aged 80 or older).

Points the paper makes about the study in general: Because profiling used bulk unsorted PBMCs, naive and antigen-experienced compartments could not be compared conclusively. Estimates of total diversity based on one million sequenced T cells were regarded as lower bounds and as underestimates. Because donor CMV infection status was unknown, age-related changes in expanded clonotypes were potentially confounded. As age increased, observed TCR beta diversity per million T cells dropped in a roughly linear way, and a significant reduction was already evident by age 40. Compared with the aged group, more naive CD4+ T cells, fewer expanded clones and increased TCR diversity were shown by the long-lived group, suggesting age selection. Observed TCR beta diversity correlated strongly with the percentage of naive T cells measured by flow cytometry.

The receptor library was made with 5' RACE. Sequencer: Illumina HiSeq 2500. A second PCR of roughly 6 to 11 cycles was run with a J-beta primer mix and a sample-barcoded 5' primer. A unique molecular identifier was introduced onto each TCR beta cDNA molecule by a template-switch 5' adaptor carrying 12 random nucleotides. Each sample yielded at least 3 million CDR3-containing paired-end reads. The Mint cDNA synthesis kit, primed by a TRBC-specific oligonucleotide, was used to synthesize first-strand cDNA from all RNA. All cDNA was treated with uracil-DNA glycosylase and then went through a first 18-cycle PCR with the universal primers M1SS and BC2_uni_R. The authors' analysis ran thus. For normalization, 1 million high-quality reads were randomly selected from each sample, with every read carrying a distinct molecular identifier. Reads sharing molecular identifiers were discarded rather than binned into consensus sequences. CDR3 identification, clonotype clustering and error correction used MiTCR with a Q25 quality threshold and the strictest error-elimination algorithm. A nonparametric unseen species model with Euler transformation was used to estimate lower-bound total TCR beta diversity. TCRdb applied fastp at Q25 and MiXCR to the public reads, then kept only in-frame beta chains. Each CDR3 protein gets just one entry, which takes the most common genes and DNA from the rows behind it. The V and J calls were determined by TCRdb, not by the authors. This sample comprises approximately 800,000 distinct CDR3 sequences, over 45% of them detected only once. The ten largest make up 20% to 25% of the sample.

The donors were roughly 40 Caucasian individuals from Russia, aged roughly 6 to 100 years, who were systemically healthy. Roughly 10 milliliters of peripheral blood were collected from each donor into EDTA-treated Vacutainer tubes. Ficoll-Paque density-gradient centrifugation was used to isolate PBMCs, with at least 7 million per sample. Total RNA, at least 6 micrograms per sample, was extracted from PBMCs with Trizol reagent. Naive CD45RAhigh/CD27high T cell percentages were measured by flow cytometry on a PBMC aliquot from every donor. V loses 5 bases at its end and J loses 0 bases; junction bases beyond the gene matches: 3. Its CDR3 holds 14 amino acids, cysteine through phenylalanine. Only the CDR3 DNA stays, 42 bases, in frame from base 1. CDR1 SGHTA and CDR2 FQGNSA were looked up in the germline V gene. A word on this clonotype: Its antigen is unknown. No base qualities exist here, and no much larger clone lies one base off it.

The origin of this receptor is a man aged 25-45 years in good health. The sequencing sample was made of blood. The chain links TRBV7-2 with TRBJ2-7; TRBD2 lines up with 8 middle nucleotides. Here is the DNA: TGTGCCAGCAGCCGGGGGGGACACTCCTACGAGCAGTACTTC. Its translation is CASSRGGHSYEQYF.